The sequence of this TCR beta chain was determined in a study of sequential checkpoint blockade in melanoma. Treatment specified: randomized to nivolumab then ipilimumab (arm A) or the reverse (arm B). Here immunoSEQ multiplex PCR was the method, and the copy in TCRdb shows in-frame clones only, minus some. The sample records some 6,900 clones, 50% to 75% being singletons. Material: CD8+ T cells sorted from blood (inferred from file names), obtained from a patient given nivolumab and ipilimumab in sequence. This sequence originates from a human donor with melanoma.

In nucleotides, the CDR3 is TGTGCCAGCTCACCTGCCGGGAAGAGCACAGATACGCAGTATTTT. Translating gives CASSPAGKSTDTQYF. The chain joins TRBV18 to TRBJ2-3; TRBD2 might be the D (5 bases). Germline CDR1 reads KGHSH; CDR2 reads LQKENI. V gave up 3 bases and J gave up 0 bases, with 10 bases separating them. The CDR3 runs 15 residues.